The 10 T cell receptor beta chains below were found in one sample sequenced in a study of OX40 agonist ivuxolimab in advanced cancers. This table comes from immunoSEQ multiplex PCR, and its TCRdb copy is limited to in-frame clones, with some not included. The data show some 61,000 clones, with 90% seen just once and approximately 5% held by the top ten. The sequencing here drew on CD4+ or CD8+ T cells sorted from blood, taken in a trial of the OX40 agonist ivuxolimab. These receptors all come from an adult with an advanced solid tumor such as melanoma, head and neck, liver or kidney cancer.

The V call is TRBV7-6, the J call TRBJ2-1, with TRBD1 identical over 10 bases. With 4 bases clipped from V and 9 bases from J, the junction kept 6 bases outside the gene matches. The CDR3 totals 14 residues. Germline CDR1 reads SGHVS; CDR2 reads FNYEAQ. The CDR3 protein is CASSSGQGSSEQFF. The CDR3 coding sequence is TGTGCCAGCAGCTCGGGACAGGGGTCAAGTGAGCAGTTCTTC. Full variable domain (outside the CDR3, taken from reference TRBV7-6 and TRBJ2-1): GAGVSQSPRYKVTKRGQDVALRCDPISGHVSLYWYRQALGQGPEFLTYFNYEAQQDKSGLPNDRFSAERPEGSISTLTIQRTEQRDSAMYRCASSSGQGSSEQFFGPGTRLTVL.

CDR3: CSVETTGGFSEQFF. CDR3 sequence (DNA): TGCAGCGTTGAAACGACAGGGGGATTTAGTGAGCAGTTCTTC. The V and J genes are TRBV29-1 and TRBJ2-1; 9 bases line up with TRBD1. The ends lost 2 bases at V and 9 bases at J; junction bases unmatched: 8. The CDR3 has 14 amino acids. CDR1 and CDR2 (germline): SQVTM, ANQGSEA.

The V gene is TRBV7-6, the J gene TRBJ2-3; tentative D call: TRBD2 (5 bases). This CDR3 spans 14 amino acids. Germline V gene lookup returns CDR1 SGHVS and CDR2 FNYEAQ. Trimming left V 1 base short and J 6 bases short, with 11 bases between. The CDR3 is CASSLGNRGDTQYF. The CDR3 DNA reads TGTGCCAGCAGCTTAGGAAACAGAGGGGATACGCAGTATTTT.

This chain connects TRBV23-1 to TRBJ2-7, with 7 bases lining up with TRBD1. TRBV23-1 is an open reading frame, and its role is uncertain. The CDR3 loop spans 17 amino acids. V was clipped by 2 bases and J by 4 bases; unmatched bases: 14. The CDR3 bases are TGCGCCAGCAGTCAACCGAATAGACAGGGCATGGCGTACGAGCAGTACTTC. As protein: CASSQPNRQGMAYEQYF.

CDR3 loop: CASSKAPSFSF. The CDR3 bases are TGTGCCAGCAGCAAAGCGCCGAGTTTCTCCTTT. V is TRBV21-1 and J is TRBJ1-1. TRBV21-1 is labeled a pseudogene. The CDR3 is 11 amino acids.

The chain combines TRBV4-2 with TRBJ2-1; TRBD1 matches 7 bases. V shed 4 bases and J 7 bases; nucleotides not matched to a gene: 10. Per germline, CDR1 LGHNA and CDR2 YNFKEQ. This CDR3 is 15 amino acids long. The chain's CDR3 is CASSRGTVVPNEQFF. For the CDR3, the DNA is TGTGCCAGCAGCCGAGGGACAGTGGTTCCGAATGAGCAGTTCTTC.

The rearrangement links TRBV27 to TRBJ1-2; perhaps TRBD1 as D (5 bases). The germline V gene has CDR1 MNHEY and CDR2 SMNVEV (reference sequence). V was clipped by 7 bases and J by 4 bases, with 25 bases between them. The CDR3 loop spans 17 amino acids. The chain's CDR3 is CASTRLTGTSGTYGYTF. In DNA form, the CDR3 reads TGTGCCAGCACCAGACTGACCGGGACCAGCGGTACCTATGGCTACACCTTC.

The genes are TRBV9 and TRBJ2-7, with 10 nucleotides matching TRBD2. Germline lookup yields CDR1 SGDLS and CDR2 YYNGEE. The CDR3 has 14 residues. The J segment lost 9 bases and the V segment lost 0 bases, leaving 6 bases of the junction unmatched. The CDR3 loop reads CASSVGDSGGRQYF. CDR3 DNA: TGTGCCAGCAGCGTAGGAGATAGCGGGGGGCGGCAGTACTTC.

The chain joins TRBV5-4 to TRBJ1-6, with TRBD1 identical over 7 bases. The J segment lost 7 bases and the V segment lost 9 bases, leaving 10 bases of the junction unmatched. Per the germline V gene, CDR1 is SGHNT and CDR2 is YYREEE (reference sequence). The CDR3 spans 14 residues. The DNA for the CDR3 is TGTGCCACCCATAGGGGGACAGACAATTCACCCCTCCACTTT. This codes for CATHRGTDNSPLHF.

This chain connects TRBV28 to TRBJ1-1; D is perhaps TRBD1 (6 bases). V was pared by 6 bases and J by 0 bases, with 11 bases between. The CDR3 has 14 residues. Germline values: CDR1 MDHEN, CDR2 SYDVKM. CDR3 DNA sequence: TGTGCCAGCAGCCCCGGGACACTGAACACTGAAGCTTTCTTT. Translated: CASSPGTLNTEAFF. Full variable domain (rest looked up from reference TRBV28 and TRBJ1-1): DVKVTQSSRYLVKRTGEKVFLECVQDMDHENMFWYRQDPGLGLRLIYFSYDVKMKEKGDIPEGYSVSREKKERFSLILESASTNQTSMYLCASSPGTLNTEAFFGQGTRLTVV.